What follows are 28 T cell receptor beta chains derived from one specimen sequenced in a study of T cells after posttransplantation cyclophosphamide. Treatment was busulfan-fludarabine conditioning, a marrow graft, and cyclophosphamide on days +3 and +4. The protocol was immunoSEQ multiplex PCR, while the TCRdb copy is restricted to in-frame clones and leaves out a portion. The sample offers about 4,100 clones and no singletons, the top ten holding 13%. Sequenced material: PBMCs, taken after allogeneic stem cell transplant with posttransplant cyclophosphamide. The source of these receptors is a female patient aged 18 to 29 who received an allogeneic stem cell transplant from an unrelated donor, was CMV-positive, and had acute GVHD only. Some T cells may possibly be graft donor cells.

In its sample, this clone was seen a few times. This chain links TRBV6-1 with TRBJ1-2, with D uncertain. The germline V gene has CDR1 MNHNS and CDR2 SASEGT. CDR3 length: 13 residues. The V and J ends lost 3 bases and 3 bases respectively, with 8 bases between them. The chain's CDR3 is CASSDGRDYGYTF. In DNA, the CDR3 is TGTGCCAGCAGTGATGGGCGCGACTATGGCTACACCTTC.

With respect to this clone: This may be a read error: a much more frequent sequence differs by one nucleotide. This rearrangement joins TRBV7-6 to TRBJ2-5; TRBD2 matches 9 bases. In germline, CDR1 is SGHVS, CDR2 FNYEAQ. The CDR3 is 14 residues long. The CDR3: CVSSPAGGSEEQYF. CDR3 in DNA: TGTGTCAGCAGCCCGGCGGGGGGGTCAGAGGAGCAGTACTTC.

This chain links TRBV29-1 with TRBJ2-5; perhaps TRBD1 as D (5 bases). V shed 4 bases and J shed 5 bases, with 11 bases lying between them. The CDR3 runs to 12 residues. Germline loops: CDR1 SQVTM, CDR2 ANQGSEA. CDR3: CSVGRAGETQYF. In DNA form, the CDR3 reads TGCAGCGTTGGCAGGGCAGGGGAGACCCAGTACTTC.

This clone was observed many times. The V and J genes are TRBV20-1 and TRBJ1-2, with TRBD1 as a possible D gene (6 bases). Germline V gene lookup returns CDR1 DFQATT and CDR2 SNEGSKA (reference sequence). Trimming took off 3 bases at V and 8 bases at J, with 10 bases between the two ends. This CDR3 contains 11 residues. The CDR3 region has the DNA TGCAGTGCTAGGACAGGATGGGGCTACACCTTC. It specifies CSARTGWGYTF.

This clone was observed at least ten times. This chain joins TRBV7-9 and TRBJ1-4; D gene unclear. This CDR3 has 17 amino acids. Germline CDR1 is SEHNR and CDR2 is FQNEAQ (reference sequence). Trimming cost V 2 bases and J 0 bases, with 13 bases left between them. The CDR3 sequence is CASSLSLATTTNEKLFF. Written as DNA, the CDR3 is TGTGCCAGCAGCTTAAGTCTAGCCACTACAACTAATGAAAAACTGTTTTTT.

This clone was detected ten times or more. V is TRBV7-2 and J is TRBJ2-2, with 7 nucleotides matching TRBD1. This CDR3 contains 14 residues. V gave up 8 bases and J gave up 3 bases; unmatched junction bases: 6. Germline V gene sequence: CDR1 SGHTA, CDR2 FQGNSA. CDR3 protein: CASRWTGHTGELFF. CDR3 nucleotide sequence: TGTGCCAGCCGCTGGACAGGACACACCGGGGAGCTGTTTTTT.

This clone has at least ten counts. This sequence joins TRBV27 and TRBJ2-7, with a weak D call TRBD1 (5 bases). The V end was cut by 7 bases, the J end by 0 bases, with 19 bases between. This CDR3 spans 16 amino acids. Germline V gives CDR1 MNHEY, CDR2 SMNVEV (reference sequence). The CDR3 region is CASINRAGQSSYEQYF. Written as DNA, the CDR3 is TGTGCCAGCATAAACCGGGCAGGGCAGAGCTCCTACGAGCAGTACTTC.

This clone was counted at least ten times. The chain carries TRBV5-1 and TRBJ1-3; D uncertain. This CDR3 has 15 amino acids. Trimming took 0 bases from V and 2 from J, leaving 9 bases between them. Germline CDR1 and CDR2: SGHRS and YFSETQ. The CDR3 DNA reads TGCGCCAGCAGCTTGGCCAATACAGCTGGAAACACCATATATTTT. This codes for CASSLANTAGNTIYF.

There are many counts of this clone. The J gene is TRBJ2-1, the V gene TRBV2; 11 bases line up with TRBD1. CDR3 length: 15 amino acids. Germline trimming cut 6 bases from V and 3 bases from J; bases unmatched to any gene: 4. Per germline, CDR1 SNHLY and CDR2 FYNNEI. The chain's CDR3 is CASSRGTGGYNEQFF. CDR3 in DNA: TGTGCCAGCAGCCGCGGGACAGGGGGCTACAATGAGCAGTTCTTC.

This clone rates as medium-sized (0.01 to 0.1%). This rearrangement joins TRBV10-3 to TRBJ1-1, with a possible D match to TRBD1 (5 bases). Germline values: CDR1 ENHRY, CDR2 SYGVKD. V was pared by 5 bases and J by 0 bases, with 13 bases between. This CDR3 comprises 15 residues. The chain's CDR3 is CAISSTQDLNTEAFF. CDR3 coding DNA: TGTGCCATCAGTTCTACACAGGACCTGAACACTGAAGCTTTCTTT.

The chain uses TRBV18 and TRBJ1-2, with 12 bases that match TRBD1. CDR1 is KGHSH and CDR2 is LQKENI in the germline V gene. Unmatched junction bases numbered 7, after V lost 0 bases and J lost 5 bases. This CDR3 region has 17 residues. The CDR3 DNA is TGTGCCAGCTCACCACCGAGGGGACAGGGGGCGAGATATGGCTACACCTTC. Encoded protein: CASSPPRGQGARYGYTF.

Ten or more counts support this clone. This chain connects TRBV5-1 to TRBJ1-1; 8 nucleotides align to TRBD1. With 7 bases clipped from V and 2 bases from J, the junction kept 10 bases outside the gene matches. The CDR3 runs 15 residues. Germline V CDR1 and CDR2: SGHRS, YFSETQ. CDR3 region: CASASGGADNTEAFF. The CDR3 DNA follows: TGCGCCAGCGCATCAGGGGGCGCGGATAACACTGAAGCTTTCTTT.

This clone was found many times. J is TRBJ2-4 and V is TRBV28; D remains unclear. Trimming removed 5 bases from V and 8 bases from J, with 16 bases in between. Germline lookup yields CDR1 MDHEN and CDR2 SYDVKM. CDR3 length: 14 amino acids. The CDR3 DNA reads TGTGCCAGCAGTGGAACGGTTACTAAGGACATTCAGTACTTC. Protein: CASSGTVTKDIQYF.

The V and J genes are TRBV9 and TRBJ2-5; 10 bases align to TRBD2. The J call may be incorrect, as the DNA end agrees better with TRBJ2-7. The germline CDR1 and CDR2 sequences are SGDLS and YYNGEE. The CDR3 is 15 residues long. CDR3 bases: TGTGCCAGCAGCGCAATAGCGGGAGGAACCTACGAGCAGTACTTC. Amino acid sequence: CASSAIAGGTYEQYF.

This clone has ten or more counts. This chain uses TRBV27 with TRBJ1-1, with D unclear. The CDR3 consists of 15 residues. Looked up from germline, CDR1 is MNHEY and CDR2 is SMNVEV (reference sequence). The V end lost 7 bases, the J end lost 1 base, and 16 bases lay between the germline ends. The CDR3 here is CASNLNGRKNTEAFF. DNA of the CDR3: TGTGCCAGCAACCTGAACGGGAGGAAGAACACTGAAGCTTTCTTT.

This clone was found many times. The chain carries TRBV10-3 and TRBJ2-5, with 8 bases matching TRBD2. The CDR3 is 14 residues long. Trimming removed 3 bases from V and 7 bases from J; junction bases left unmatched: 7. Germline-derived CDR1 and CDR2 are ENHRY and SYGVKD. The CDR3 DNA follows: TGTGCCATCAGTGAAACGGGAGGGTCCGGGACCCAGTACTTC. Protein product: CAISETGGSGTQYF.

This clone appeared many times. The chain is built from TRBV4-1 and TRBJ2-7; the match to TRBD2 covers 11 bases. The V and J ends lost 0 bases and 7 bases, in that order; junction bases with no gene match: 5. Looked up from germline, CDR1 is MGHRA and CDR2 is YSYEKL. The CDR3 totals 15 residues. The CDR3 region has the DNA TGCGCCAGCAGCCAAGAACTAGCGGGAGTGGGTGAGCAGTACTTC. Its translation: CASSQELAGVGEQYF.

This sequence joins TRBV30 and TRBJ1-6; no firm D call. V was shortened by 4 bases and J by 9 bases, with 13 bases between the two germline ends. Germline CDR1 is GTSNPN and CDR2 is SVGIG (reference sequence). The CDR3 loop spans 13 amino acids. The DNA of the CDR3 is TGTGCCTGGACCGGGGATCGACGTTCACCCCTCCACTTT. Translating gives CAWTGDRRSPLHF.

This clone was recorded at least ten times. The chain uses TRBV19 and TRBJ2-2, with 8 bases matching TRBD2. J gave up 3 bases and V 2 bases, and 14 bases lay outside the gene matches. Germline V CDR1 and CDR2: LNHDA, SQIVND (reference sequence). The CDR3 is 19 amino acids. The CDR3 loop is CASSITASGSKGDTGELFF. The CDR3 DNA sequence: TGTGCCAGTAGTATAACGGCGAGCGGGAGTAAGGGGGACACCGGGGAGCTGTTTTTT.

This clone was detected ten times or more. The chain joins TRBV4-2 to TRBJ2-1; 7 bases map to TRBD2. The CDR3 covers 15 residues. With V trimmed by 4 bases and J by 1 base, 4 bases remained unmatched. Germline lookup yields CDR1 LGHNA and CDR2 YNFKEQ. In DNA, the CDR3 is TGTGCCAGCAGCCCTTCGGGAGGTTCCTACAATGAGCAGTTCTTC. It translates to CASSPSGGSYNEQFF.

This clone was detected many times. The CDR3 DNA reads TGTGCCAGCAGTGACTACGGGACAGGGAAGGGTCAGCCCCAGCATTTT. It encodes CASSDYGTGKGQPQHF. The V gene is TRBV6-4, the J gene TRBJ1-5; 9 bases map to TRBD1. The length of the CDR3 is 16 residues. J gave up 6 bases and V 1 base, and 7 bases lay outside the gene matches. The germline CDR1 and CDR2 sequences are MRHNA and SNTAGT.

This clone was recorded many times. The chain couples TRBV21-1 to TRBJ2-1; TRBD2 reflects the table's D call only, with no check against the DNA. TRBV21-1 counts as a pseudogene. The CDR3 sequence is 20 residues long. CDR3 residues: CASSKKILPELLADNNEQFF. CDR3 coding DNA: TGTGCCAGCAGCAAAAAAATCCTCCCGGAGTTACTAGCAGATAACAATGAGCAGTTCTTC.

This clone was detected many times. V and J are TRBV9 and TRBJ1-2; weak D call: TRBD1 (6 bases). This CDR3 has 14 residues. V lost 4 bases to trimming and J lost 3 bases, with 13 bases between them. The V gene's germline CDR1 is SGDLS and CDR2 YYNGEE. The CDR3 spells CASSPRTEDYGYTF. DNA for the CDR3: TGTGCCAGCAGCCCACGGACAGAGGACTATGGCTACACCTTC.

This clone showed up many times. This sequence joins TRBV7-8 and TRBJ1-3; 7 nucleotides match TRBD1. The CDR3 consists of 17 residues. V dropped 1 base and J dropped 7; count of bases not matched to a gene: 13. The germline CDR1 and CDR2 sequences are SGHVS and FQNEAQ. The CDR3 nucleotides read TGTGCCAGCAGCTTAGATTTCGCGAGACAGGGTCGTAACACCATATATTTT. Protein sequence: CASSLDFARQGRNTIYF.

This clone has ten or more counts. J is TRBJ2-2 and V is TRBV6-5, with a weak D call TRBD1 (5 bases). The germline V gene has CDR1 MNHEY and CDR2 SVGAGI. V lost 4 bases and J 6 bases, leaving 9 bases between the germline ends. The CDR3 is made up of 13 amino acids. The DNA for the CDR3 is TGTGCCAGCAGTTCAACCAGGGCCGGGGAGCTGTTTTTT. This translates into CASSSTRAGELFF.

This clone was seen at least ten times. The V and J genes are TRBV10-3 and TRBJ1-2; the D gene is possibly TRBD1 (5 bases). The CDR3 totals 15 residues. The V gene's germline CDR1 is ENHRY and CDR2 SYGVKD. V was trimmed by 2 bases and J by 8 bases, leaving 18 bases between them. CDR3 DNA: TGTGCCATCAGTGAGGGCGGGGGAGATTTGAAGGGCTACACCTTC. Protein: CAISEGGGDLKGYTF.

The V call is TRBV6-4, the J call TRBJ1-2; TRBD1 aligns across 8 bases. The trim removed 2 bases at V and 8 bases at J, leaving 10 bases unmatched. The CDR3 extends over 15 amino acids. Looked up from germline, CDR1 is MRHNA and CDR2 is SNTAGT. CDR3 loop: CASSDRTGTPWGYTF. For the CDR3, the DNA is TGTGCCAGCAGTGACCGGACAGGGACTCCCTGGGGCTACACCTTC.

This clone was seen repeatedly, ten times or more. The CDR3, as DNA: TGCAGCGTTCTGACAGGGACTAATGAAAAACTGTTTTTT. Translation: CSVLTGTNEKLFF. V is TRBV29-1 and J is TRBJ1-4; 7 nucleotides agree with TRBD1. The germline CDR1 and CDR2 sequences are SQVTM and ANQGSEA. V lost 5 bases, J lost 2 bases, and 2 bases stayed unmatched. The CDR3 runs to 13 residues.